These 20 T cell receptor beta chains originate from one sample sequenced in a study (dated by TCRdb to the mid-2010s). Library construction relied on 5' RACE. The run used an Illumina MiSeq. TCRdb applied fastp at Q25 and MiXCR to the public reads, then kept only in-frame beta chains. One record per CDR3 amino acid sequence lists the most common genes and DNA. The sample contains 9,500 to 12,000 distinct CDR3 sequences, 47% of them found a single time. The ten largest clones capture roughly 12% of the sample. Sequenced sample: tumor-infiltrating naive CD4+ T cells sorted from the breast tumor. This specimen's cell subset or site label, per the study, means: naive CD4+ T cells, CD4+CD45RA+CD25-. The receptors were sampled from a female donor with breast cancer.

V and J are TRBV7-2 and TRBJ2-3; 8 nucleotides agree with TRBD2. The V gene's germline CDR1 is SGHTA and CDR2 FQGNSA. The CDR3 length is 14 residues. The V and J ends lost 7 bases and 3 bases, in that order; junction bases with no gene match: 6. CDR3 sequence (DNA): TGTGCCAGCAAAGTATCTAGCGGGACAGATACGCAGTATTTT. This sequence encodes CASKVSSGTDTQYF.

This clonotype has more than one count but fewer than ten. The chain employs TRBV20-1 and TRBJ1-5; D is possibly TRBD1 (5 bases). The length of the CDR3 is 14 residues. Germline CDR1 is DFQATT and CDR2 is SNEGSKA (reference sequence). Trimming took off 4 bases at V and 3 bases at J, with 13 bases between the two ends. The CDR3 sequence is CSAKTAGPNQPQHF. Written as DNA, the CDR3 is TGCAGTGCTAAGACAGCCGGCCCCAATCAGCCCCAGCATTTT.

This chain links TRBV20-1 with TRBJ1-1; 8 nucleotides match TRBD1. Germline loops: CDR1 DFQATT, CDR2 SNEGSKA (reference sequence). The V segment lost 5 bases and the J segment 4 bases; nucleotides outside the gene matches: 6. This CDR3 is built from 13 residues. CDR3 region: CSAETGASTEAFF. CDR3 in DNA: TGCAGTGCTGAGACAGGGGCCAGCACTGAAGCTTTCTTT.

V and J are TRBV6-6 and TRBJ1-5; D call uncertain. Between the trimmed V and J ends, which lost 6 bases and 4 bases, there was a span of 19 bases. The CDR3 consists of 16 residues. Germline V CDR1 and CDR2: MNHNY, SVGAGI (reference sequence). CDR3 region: CASRRGLNALNQPQHF. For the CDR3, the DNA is TGTGCCAGCAGGAGAGGGCTGAACGCGTTAAATCAGCCCCAGCATTTT.

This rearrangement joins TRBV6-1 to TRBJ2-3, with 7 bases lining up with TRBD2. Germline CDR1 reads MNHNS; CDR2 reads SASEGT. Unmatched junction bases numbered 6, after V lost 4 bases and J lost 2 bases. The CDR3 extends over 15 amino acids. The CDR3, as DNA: TGTGCCAGCAGTGCCCGGACTAGGGTCACAGATACGCAGTATTTT. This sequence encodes CASSARTRVTDTQYF.

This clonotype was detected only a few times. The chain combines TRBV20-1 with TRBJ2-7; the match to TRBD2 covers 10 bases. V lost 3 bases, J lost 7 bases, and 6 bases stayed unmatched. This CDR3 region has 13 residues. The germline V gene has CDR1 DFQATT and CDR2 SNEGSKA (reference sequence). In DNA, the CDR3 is TGCAGTGCTAGCTTTACTAGCGGGAATGAGCAGTACTTC. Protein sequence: CSASFTSGNEQYF.

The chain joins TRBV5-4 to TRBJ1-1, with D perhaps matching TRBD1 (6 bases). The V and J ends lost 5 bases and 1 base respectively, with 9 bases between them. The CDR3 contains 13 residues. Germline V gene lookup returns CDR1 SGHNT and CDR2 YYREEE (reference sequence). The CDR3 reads CASSRDTNTEAFF. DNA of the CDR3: TGTGCCAGCAGTCGGGACACGAACACTGAAGCTTTCTTT.

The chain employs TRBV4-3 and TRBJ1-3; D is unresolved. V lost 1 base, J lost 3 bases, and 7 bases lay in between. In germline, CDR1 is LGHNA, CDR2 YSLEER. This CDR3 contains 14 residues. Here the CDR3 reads CASSQALRGNTIYF. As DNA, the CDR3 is TGCGCCAGCAGCCAAGCTTTGCGTGGAAACACCATATATTTT.

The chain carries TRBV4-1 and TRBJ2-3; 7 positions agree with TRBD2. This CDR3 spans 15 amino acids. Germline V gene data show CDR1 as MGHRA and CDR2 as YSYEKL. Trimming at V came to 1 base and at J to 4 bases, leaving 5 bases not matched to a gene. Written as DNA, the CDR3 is TGCGCCAGCAGCCAAGTCTCCGGACTAGCAGATACGCAGTATTTT. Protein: CASSQVSGLADTQYF.

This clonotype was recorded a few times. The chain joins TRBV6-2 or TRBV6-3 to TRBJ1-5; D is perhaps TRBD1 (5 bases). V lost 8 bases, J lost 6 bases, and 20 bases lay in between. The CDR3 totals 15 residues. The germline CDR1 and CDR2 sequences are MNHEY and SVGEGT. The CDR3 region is CASEPTGPWSQPQHF. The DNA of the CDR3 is TGTGCCAGCGAACCAACGGGACCGTGGAGTCAGCCCCAGCATTTT.

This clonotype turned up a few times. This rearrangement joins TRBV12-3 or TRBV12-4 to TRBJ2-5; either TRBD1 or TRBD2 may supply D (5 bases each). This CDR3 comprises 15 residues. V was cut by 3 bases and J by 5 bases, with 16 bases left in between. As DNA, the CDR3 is TGTGCCAGCAGTTTGGGCCGTGGGGGTTGGGAGACCCAGTACTTC. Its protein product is CASSLGRGGWETQYF.

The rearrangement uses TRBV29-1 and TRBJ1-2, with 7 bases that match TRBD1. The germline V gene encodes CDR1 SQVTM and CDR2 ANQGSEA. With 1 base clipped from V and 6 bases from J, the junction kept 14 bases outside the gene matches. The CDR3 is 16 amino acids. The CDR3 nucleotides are TGCAGCGTTGAAGGCTCGGGACAGCGGGGGATGGATGGCTACACCTTC. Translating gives CSVEGSGQRGMDGYTF.

The CDR3 protein is CASSLSQGAGELFF. CDR3 DNA sequence: TGTGCCAGCAGTTTAAGTCAGGGGGCCGGGGAGCTGTTTTTT. The gene calls are TRBV12-3 or TRBV12-4 and TRBJ2-2, with 7 bases matching TRBD1. The CDR3 runs 14 residues. V shed 2 bases, J shed 6 bases, and the junction held 3 bases outside the gene matches.

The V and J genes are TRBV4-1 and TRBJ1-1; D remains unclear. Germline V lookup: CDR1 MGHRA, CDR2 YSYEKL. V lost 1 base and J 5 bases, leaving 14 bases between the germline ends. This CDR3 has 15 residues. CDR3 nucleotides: TGCGCCAGCAGCCAAGGGATGGGCGGGTGGACTGAAGCTTTCTTT. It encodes CASSQGMGGWTEAFF.

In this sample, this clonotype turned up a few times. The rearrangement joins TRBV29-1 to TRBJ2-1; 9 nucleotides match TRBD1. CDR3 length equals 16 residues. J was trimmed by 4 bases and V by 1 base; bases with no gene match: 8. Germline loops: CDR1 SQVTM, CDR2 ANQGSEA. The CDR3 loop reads CSVEGGGQGGYNEQFF. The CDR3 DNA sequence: TGCAGCGTTGAAGGGGGGGGACAGGGCGGGTACAATGAGCAGTTCTTC.

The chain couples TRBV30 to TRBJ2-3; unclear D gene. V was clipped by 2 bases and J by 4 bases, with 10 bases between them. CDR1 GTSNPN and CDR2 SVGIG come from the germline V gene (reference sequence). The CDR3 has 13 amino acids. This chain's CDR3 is CAWSLTPADTQYF. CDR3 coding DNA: TGTGCCTGGAGTCTCACCCCGGCAGATACGCAGTATTTT.

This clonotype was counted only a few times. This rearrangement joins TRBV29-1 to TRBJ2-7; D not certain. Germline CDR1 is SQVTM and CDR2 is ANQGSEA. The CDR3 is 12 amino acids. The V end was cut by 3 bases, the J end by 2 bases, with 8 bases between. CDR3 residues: CSVDGRTYEQYF. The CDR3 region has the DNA TGCAGCGTTGATGGCAGGACCTACGAGCAGTACTTC.

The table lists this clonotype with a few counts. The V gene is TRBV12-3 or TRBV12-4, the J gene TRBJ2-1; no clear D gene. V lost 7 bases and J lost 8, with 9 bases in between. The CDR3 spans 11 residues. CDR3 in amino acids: CASTLHHEQFF. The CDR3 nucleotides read TGTGCCAGCACACTCCACCATGAGCAGTTCTTC.

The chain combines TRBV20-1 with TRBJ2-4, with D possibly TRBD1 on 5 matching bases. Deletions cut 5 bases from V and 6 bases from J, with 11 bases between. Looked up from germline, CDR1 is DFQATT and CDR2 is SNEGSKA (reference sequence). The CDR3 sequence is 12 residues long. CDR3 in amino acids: CSAANRLNIQYF. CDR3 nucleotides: TGCAGTGCTGCCAACAGGTTAAACATTCAGTACTTC.

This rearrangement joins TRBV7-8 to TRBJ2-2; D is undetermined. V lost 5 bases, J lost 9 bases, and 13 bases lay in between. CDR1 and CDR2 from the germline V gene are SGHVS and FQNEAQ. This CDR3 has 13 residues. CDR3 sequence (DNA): TGTGCCAGCAGCCCCGAGACGGCCCGGGAGCTGTTTTTT. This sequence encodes CASSPETARELFF.